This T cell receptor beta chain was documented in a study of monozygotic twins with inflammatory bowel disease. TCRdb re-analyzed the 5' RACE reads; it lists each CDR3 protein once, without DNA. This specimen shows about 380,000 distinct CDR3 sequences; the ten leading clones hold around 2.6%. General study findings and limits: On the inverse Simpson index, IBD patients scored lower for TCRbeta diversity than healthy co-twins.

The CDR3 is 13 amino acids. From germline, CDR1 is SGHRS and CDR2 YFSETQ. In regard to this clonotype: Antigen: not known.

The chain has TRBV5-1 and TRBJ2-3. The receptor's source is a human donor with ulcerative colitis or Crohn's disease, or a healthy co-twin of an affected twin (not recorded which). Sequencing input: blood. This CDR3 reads CASSRGNTDTQYF. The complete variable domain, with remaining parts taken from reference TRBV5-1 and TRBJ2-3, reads KAGVTQTPRYLIKTRGQQVTLSCSPISGHRSVSWYQQTPGQGLQFLFEYFSETQRNKGNFPGRFSGRQFSNSRSEMNVSTLELGDSALYLCASSRGNTDTQYFGPGTRLTVL.